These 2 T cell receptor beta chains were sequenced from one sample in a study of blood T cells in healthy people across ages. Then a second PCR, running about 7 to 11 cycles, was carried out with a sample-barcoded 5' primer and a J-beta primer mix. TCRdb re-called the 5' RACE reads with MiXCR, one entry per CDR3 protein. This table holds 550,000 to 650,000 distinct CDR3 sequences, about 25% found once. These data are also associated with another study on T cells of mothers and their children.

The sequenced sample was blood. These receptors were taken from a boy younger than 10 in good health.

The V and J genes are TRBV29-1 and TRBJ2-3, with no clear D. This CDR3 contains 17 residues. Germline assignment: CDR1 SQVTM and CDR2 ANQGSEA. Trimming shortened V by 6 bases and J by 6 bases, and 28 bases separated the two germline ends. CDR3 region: CSVAGEKDRLLGDTQYF. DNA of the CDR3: TGCAGCGTGGCAGGAGAAAAGGACCGCTTGTTGGGGGATACGCAGTATTTT.

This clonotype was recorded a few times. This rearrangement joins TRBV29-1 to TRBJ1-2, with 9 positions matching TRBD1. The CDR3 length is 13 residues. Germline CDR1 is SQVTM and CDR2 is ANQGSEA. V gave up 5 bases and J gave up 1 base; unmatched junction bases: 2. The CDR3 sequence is CSVWTGDNYGYTF. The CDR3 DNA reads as TGCAGCGTTTGGACAGGGGATAACTATGGCTACACCTTC.